This TCR beta chain was found in a study of PD-1 blockade in classical Hodgkin lymphoma. Germline assignment: CDR1 GTSNPN and CDR2 SVGIG (reference sequence). There are 13 residues in the CDR3. V was pared by 0 bases and J by 3 bases, with 8 bases between. Findings and limits, study-wide: Complete responders started with a diversity level that resembled newly diagnosed patients at baseline. Lower baseline TCR diversity was reported for newly diagnosed patients than for healthy donors.

No patient escaped relapse after autologous stem cell transplantation, and brentuximab vedotin exposure varied. Patients had relapsed/refractory classical Hodgkin lymphoma with complete response, partial response or progressive disease as best response. Clones were sequenced by immunoSEQ multiplex PCR, and TCRdb holds only the in-frame ones, with some missing. Altogether over 70,000 clones are present, approximately 88% being singletons, with the ten largest covering roughly a fifth. Comment on this clone: The antigen is unknown. The sample carries other DNA sequences with the same CDR3.

The receptor's source is a human donor with classical Hodgkin lymphoma. Specimen: peripheral blood mononuclear cells (PBMCs), collected at baseline. V and J are TRBV30 and TRBJ1-1, with D possibly TRBD1 on 5 matching bases. The chain's CDR3 is CAWSVTGDTEAFF. In DNA, the CDR3 is TGTGCCTGGAGTGTCACAGGCGACACTGAAGCTTTCTTT.